This T cell receptor beta chain stems from a study of blood T cell repertoires in COVID-19. Trimming stripped 2 bases from V and 7 bases from J, with 18 bases between. The CDR3 sequence is 16 residues long. The germline gives CDR1 MDHEN, CDR2 SYDVKM. The sample holds a few counts of this clone. Cohort allocation depended upon clinical history that participants reported. Method: immunoSEQ multiplex PCR; TCRdb's copy keeps in-frame clones and lacks some. The sample consists of over 200,000 clones, approximately 87% of them appearing once. This TCR was sampled from a woman aged 50 to 60 in a cohort exposed to, infected with or recovered from COVID-19 (not recorded which). The V and J genes are TRBV28 and TRBJ2-1, with a weak D call TRBD1 (6 bases). Input material: PBMCs or T cells enriched from blood (not recorded which). CDR3: CASSLDGTPLGNEQFF. For the CDR3, the DNA is TGTGCCAGCAGTTTAGATGGGACACCCCTAGGGAATGAGCAGTTCTTC.